The 5 T cell receptor beta chains in this list originate from one sample, sequenced in a study of T-cell memory formation after mild COVID-19. Using its own MiXCR run on the 5' RACE reads, TCRdb lists one record per CDR3 protein. The sample shows fewer than 350,000 distinct CDR3 sequences, 7.5% to 9.5% of them seen only once. The sequenced sample was PBMCs or a T cell subset sorted from them (not recorded which). These receptors were obtained from a man aged 18 to 29 who had mild COVID-19 (a few samples of this study predate the infection). Cell type and time point are not known.

This clonotype was observed a few times. The J gene is TRBJ1-4, the V gene TRBV7-2, with D possibly TRBD1 on 5 matching bases. The germline V gene encodes CDR1 SGHTA and CDR2 FQGNSA. Trimming took 0 bases from V and 5 from J, leaving 10 bases between them. CDR3 size: 15 residues. CDR3: CASSLAGRANEKLFF. The CDR3 nucleotides are TGTGCCAGCAGCTTAGCTGGCAGGGCGAATGAAAAACTGTTTTTT.

This clonotype was detected a few times. The V and J genes are TRBV18 and TRBJ2-5, with unresolved D. The CDR3 has 13 residues. Germline values: CDR1 KGHSH, CDR2 LQKENI. The germline V and J ends were trimmed by 9 bases and 1 base, with 12 bases remaining between them. The CDR3 reads CASTNGVQETQYF. Written as DNA, the CDR3 is TGTGCCAGTACCAATGGGGTCCAAGAGACCCAGTACTTC.

J is TRBJ2-3 and V is TRBV5-1; 8 bases match TRBD2. This CDR3 spans 14 amino acids. Germline V CDR1 and CDR2: SGHRS, YFSETQ. V was pared by 4 bases and J by 6 bases, with 7 bases of the junction left unmatched. The CDR3 nucleotides are TGCGCCAGCAGCGGGAATGTAGCGGGGGATACGCAGTATTTT. Translated: CASSGNVAGDTQYF.

This clonotype was picked up many times. The chain is built from TRBV4-3 and TRBJ2-3; D uncertain. V was shortened by 0 bases and J by 4 bases, with 8 bases between the two germline ends. The CDR3 runs to 14 residues. The germline gives CDR1 LGHNA, CDR2 YSLEER. Here the CDR3 reads CASSQDKRPDTQYF. CDR3 DNA: TGCGCCAGCAGCCAAGATAAGAGGCCAGATACGCAGTATTTT.

V usage is TRBV7-9 and J usage is TRBJ1-1; TRBD1 matches at 9 bases. Germline assignment: CDR1 SEHNR and CDR2 FQNEAQ (reference sequence). J lost 14 bases, V lost 5 bases, and 15 bases had no gene match. This CDR3 spans 14 amino acids. The CDR3 sequence: CASSLNRPGTGSFF. DNA of the CDR3: TGTGCCAGCAGCCTTAATAGACCCGGGACAGGGTCCTTCTTT. The entire variable domain, with the rest obtained from reference TRBV7-9 and TRBJ1-1, is as follows: DTGVSQNPRHKITKRGQNVTFRCDPISEHNRLYWYRQTLGQGPEFLTYFQNEAQLEKSRLLSDRFSAERPKGSFSTLEIQRTEQGDSAMYLCASSLNRPGTGSFFGQGTRLTVV.